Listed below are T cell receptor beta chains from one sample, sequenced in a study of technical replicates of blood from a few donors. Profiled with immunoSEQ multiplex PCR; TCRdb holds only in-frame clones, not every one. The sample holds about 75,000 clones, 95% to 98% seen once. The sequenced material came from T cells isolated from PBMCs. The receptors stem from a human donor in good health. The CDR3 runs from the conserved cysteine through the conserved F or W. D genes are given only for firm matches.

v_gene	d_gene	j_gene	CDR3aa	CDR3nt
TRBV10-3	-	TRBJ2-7	CAISATREYEQYF	TGTGCCATCAGTGCGACTAGGGAGTACGAGCAGTACTTC
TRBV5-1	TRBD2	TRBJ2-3	CASSLTQVAGGPDTQYF	TGCGCCAGCAGCCTAACCCAAGTTGCGGGAGGGCCAGATACGCAGTATTTT
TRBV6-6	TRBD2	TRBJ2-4	CASSISGSQNIQYF	TGTGCCAGCAGTATTAGCGGGAGTCAAAACATTCAGTACTTC
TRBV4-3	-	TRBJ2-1	CASSQGGGFNEQFF	TGCGCCAGCAGCCAAGGGGGGGGCTTCAATGAGCAGTTCTTC
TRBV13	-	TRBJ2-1	CASSLVSGNEQFF	TGTGCCAGCAGCTTAGTTTCAGGCAATGAGCAGTTCTTC
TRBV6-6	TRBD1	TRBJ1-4	CASSYKRGQGYEKLFF	TGTGCCAGCAGTTACAAGCGGGGACAGGGCTATGAAAAACTGTTTTTT
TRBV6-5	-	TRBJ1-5	CASSYLRDLNHQPQHF	TGTGCCAGCAGTTACCTCCGGGATCTAAATCATCAGCCCCAGCATTTT
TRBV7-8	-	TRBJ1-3	CASSLDRGTSGNTIYF	TGTGCCAGCAGCTTAGATCGCGGGACCTCTGGAAACACCATATATTTT
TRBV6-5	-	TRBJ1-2	CASSTMGLAGYTF	TGTGCCAGCAGTACAATGGGTCTAGCGGGCTACACCTTC
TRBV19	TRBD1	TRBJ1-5	CASQRGGGTGYYSNQPQHF	TGTGCCAGTCAACGAGGCGGGGGGACAGGGTACTATAGCAATCAGCCCCAGCATTTT
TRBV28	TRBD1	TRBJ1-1	CASTQQGLPFF	TGTGCCAGCACCCAACAGGGGCTGCCTTTCTTT
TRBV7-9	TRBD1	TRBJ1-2	CASSPGQGGLYGYTF	TGTGCCAGCAGCCCAGGACAGGGGGGCCTCTATGGCTACACCTTC
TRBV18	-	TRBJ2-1	CASSPLQTTGLRNNEQFF	TGTGCCAGCTCACCGCTCCAGACCACGGGACTTCGCAACAATGAGCAGTTCTTC
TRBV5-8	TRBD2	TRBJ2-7	CASSLGSGRSYEQYF	TGTGCCAGCAGCTTGGGTAGCGGGAGATCCTACGAGCAGTACTTC
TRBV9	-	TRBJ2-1	CASSVGLVSYNEQFF	TGTGCCAGCAGCGTAGGGCTAGTATCCTACAATGAGCAGTTCTTC
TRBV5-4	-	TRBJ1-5	CASSLCKRDSDQPQHF	TGTGCCAGCAGCTTGTGTAAGAGGGATTCCGATCAGCCCCAGCATTTT
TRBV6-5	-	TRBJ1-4	CASSYSIGSNEKLFF	TGTGCCAGCAGTTACTCGATCGGTTCTAATGAAAAACTGTTTTTT
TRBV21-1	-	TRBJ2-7	CASSKKGTGIYEQYF	TGTGCCAGCAGCAAAAAGGGAACAGGAATCTACGAGCAGTACTTC
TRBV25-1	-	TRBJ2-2	CASSEIGSGELFF	TGTGCCAGCAGTGAAATCGGGTCCGGGGAGCTGTTTTTT
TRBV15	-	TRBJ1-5	CATSNGQPGLQPQHF	TGTGCCACCAGCAATGGACAGCCGGGCTTGCAGCCCCAGCATTTT
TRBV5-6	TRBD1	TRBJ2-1	CASSNGQGDEQFF	TGTGCCAGCAGCAACGGACAGGGCGATGAGCAGTTCTTC
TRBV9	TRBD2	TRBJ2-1	CASSVEGPLAGGPSRNEQFF	TGTGCCAGCAGCGTAGAGGGGCCCTTGGCGGGAGGGCCCTCACGGAATGAGCAGTTCTTC
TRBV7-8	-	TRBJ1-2	CASSLVGGINYGYTF	TGTGCCAGCAGCTTAGTGGGGGGAATTAACTATGGCTACACCTTC
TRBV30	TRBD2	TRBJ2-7	CAWSVGLASRFFSYEQYF	TGTGCCTGGAGTGTAGGACTAGCGAGCAGATTCTTCTCCTACGAGCAGTACTTC
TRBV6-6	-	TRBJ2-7	CASSYSGPEALREQYF	TGTGCCAGCAGTTACTCCGGCCCAGAGGCCCTTCGGGAGCAGTACTTC
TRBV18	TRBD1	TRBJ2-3	CASSTVAGQGTDTQYF	TGTGCCAGCTCAACAGTTGCCGGACAGGGCACAGATACGCAGTATTTT